In its sample, the clone carrying this TCR beta chain is medium-sized. Its antigen is still unknown. All patients experienced relapse after autologous stem cell transplantation, and brentuximab vedotin exposure was variable. TCRdb keeps only in-frame clones here, not all; method: immunoSEQ multiplex PCR. The sample lists 25,000 or so clones, roughly two thirds occurring once. This sample stems from a study of PD-1 blockade in classical Hodgkin lymphoma. Study in general: Patients were dosed intravenously with nivolumab at 3 mg/kg every 2 weeks. Whole-study results and caveats: Diversity in CD4+ TCRs, unlike that measured in CD8+ TCRs, had risen significantly by C4D1.

This CDR3 region has 14 residues. V dropped 1 base and J dropped 4; count of bases not matched to a gene: 3. Germline CDR1 reads SEHNR; CDR2 reads FQNEAQ (reference sequence). The starting material was peripheral blood mononuclear cells (PBMCs), obtained at baseline. This chain uses TRBV7-9 with TRBJ2-5; 7 nucleotides align to TRBD2. The origin of this receptor is a human donor with classical Hodgkin lymphoma. Here the CDR3 DNA reads TGTGCCAGCAGCTTAGGGGGCGGGGGAGAGACCCAGTACTTC. Translation: CASSLGGGGETQYF.